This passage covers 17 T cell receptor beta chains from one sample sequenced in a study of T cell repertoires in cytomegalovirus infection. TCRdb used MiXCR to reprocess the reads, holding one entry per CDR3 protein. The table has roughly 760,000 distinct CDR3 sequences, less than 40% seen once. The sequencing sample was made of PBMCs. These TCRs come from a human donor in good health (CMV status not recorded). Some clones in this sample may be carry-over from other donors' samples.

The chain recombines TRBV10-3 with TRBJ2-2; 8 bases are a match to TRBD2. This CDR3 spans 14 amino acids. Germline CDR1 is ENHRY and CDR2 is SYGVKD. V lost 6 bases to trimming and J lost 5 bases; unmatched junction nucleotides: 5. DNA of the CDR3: TGTGCCATCAGCGGGGGGGCTGGGACCGGGGAGCTGTTTTTT. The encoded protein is CAISGGAGTGELFF.

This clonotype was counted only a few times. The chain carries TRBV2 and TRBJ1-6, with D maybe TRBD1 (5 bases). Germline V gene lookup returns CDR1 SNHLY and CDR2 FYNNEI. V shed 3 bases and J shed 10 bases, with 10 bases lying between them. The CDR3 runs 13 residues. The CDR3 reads CASSDTGLSPLHF. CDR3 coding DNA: TGTGCCAGCAGTGATACGGGGCTCTCACCCCTCCACTTT.

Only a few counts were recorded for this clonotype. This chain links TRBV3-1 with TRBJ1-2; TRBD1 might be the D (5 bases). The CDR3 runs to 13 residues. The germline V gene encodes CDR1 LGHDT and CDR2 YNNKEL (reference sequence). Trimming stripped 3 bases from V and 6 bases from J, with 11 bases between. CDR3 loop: CASSQGGMDGYTF. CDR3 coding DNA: TGTGCCAGCAGCCAGGGGGGTATGGATGGCTACACCTTC.

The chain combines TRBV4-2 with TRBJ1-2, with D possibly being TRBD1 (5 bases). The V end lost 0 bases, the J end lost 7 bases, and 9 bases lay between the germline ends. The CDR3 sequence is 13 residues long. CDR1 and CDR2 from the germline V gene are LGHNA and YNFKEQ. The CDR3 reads CASSQERGFGYTF. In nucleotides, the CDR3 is TGTGCCAGCAGCCAAGAACGGGGGTTTGGCTACACCTTC.

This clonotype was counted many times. CDR3 in amino acids: CASSLRPLGTGILYSGNTIYF. In DNA form, the CDR3 reads TGTGCCAGCAGTTTAAGACCCCTCGGGACAGGAATTCTTTACTCTGGAAACACCATATATTTT. This chain connects TRBV12-3 or TRBV12-4 to TRBJ1-3; TRBD1 matches at 8 bases. CDR3 length: 21 residues. J lost 0 bases, V lost 2 bases, and 18 bases had no gene match.

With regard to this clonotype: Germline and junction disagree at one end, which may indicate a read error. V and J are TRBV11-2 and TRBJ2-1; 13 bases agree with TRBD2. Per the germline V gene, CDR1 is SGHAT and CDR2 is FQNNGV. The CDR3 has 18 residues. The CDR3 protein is CSSSLAPGGLAGYNEQFF. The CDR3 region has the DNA TGTTCCAGCAGCTTGGCCCCAGGGGGACTAGCGGGGTACAATGAGCAGTTCTTC.

The CDR3 DNA reads as TGTGCCAGCAGCGCAGCAGGGTGGTCTGGAAACACCATATATTTT. It is translated as CASSAAGWSGNTIYF. The rearrangement joins TRBV14 to TRBJ1-3; possibly TRBD1 for D (5 bases). Trimming cost V 5 bases and J 1 base, with 12 bases left between them. CDR1 is SGHDN, CDR2 FVKESK, per germline. CDR3 length: 15 amino acids.

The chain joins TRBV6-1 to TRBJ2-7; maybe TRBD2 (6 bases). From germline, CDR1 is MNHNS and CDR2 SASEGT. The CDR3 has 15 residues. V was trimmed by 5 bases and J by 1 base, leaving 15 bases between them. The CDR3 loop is CASSPTGGVSYEQYF. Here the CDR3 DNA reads TGTGCCAGCAGTCCGACCGGAGGGGTATCCTACGAGCAGTACTTC.

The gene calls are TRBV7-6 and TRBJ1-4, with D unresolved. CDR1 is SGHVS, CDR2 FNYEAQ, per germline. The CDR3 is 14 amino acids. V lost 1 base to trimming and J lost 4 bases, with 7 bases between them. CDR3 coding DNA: TGTGCCAGCAGCTTAGTCATAGATAATGAAAAACTGTTTTTT. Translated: CASSLVIDNEKLFF.

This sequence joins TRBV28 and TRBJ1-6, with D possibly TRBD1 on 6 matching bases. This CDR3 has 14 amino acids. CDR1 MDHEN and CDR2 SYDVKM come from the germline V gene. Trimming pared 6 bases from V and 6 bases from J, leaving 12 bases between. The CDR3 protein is CASSRGLLNSPLHF. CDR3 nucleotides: TGTGCCAGCAGCAGGGGCCTCCTTAATTCACCCCTCCACTTT.

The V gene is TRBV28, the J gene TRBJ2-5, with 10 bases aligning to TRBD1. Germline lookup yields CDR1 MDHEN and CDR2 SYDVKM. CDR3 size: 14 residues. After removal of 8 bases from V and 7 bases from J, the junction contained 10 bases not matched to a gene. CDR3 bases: TGTGCCAGCGCCGCCCGGGGACAGGGGAGGACCCAGTACTTC. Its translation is CASAARGQGRTQYF.

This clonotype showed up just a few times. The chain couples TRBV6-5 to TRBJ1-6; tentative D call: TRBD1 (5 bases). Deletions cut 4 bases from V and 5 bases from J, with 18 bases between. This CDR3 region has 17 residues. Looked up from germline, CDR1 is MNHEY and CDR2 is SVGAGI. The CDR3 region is CASSSPGLRMNNSPLHF. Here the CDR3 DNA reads TGTGCCAGCAGTTCACCGGGACTCCGGATGAATAATTCACCCCTCCACTTT.

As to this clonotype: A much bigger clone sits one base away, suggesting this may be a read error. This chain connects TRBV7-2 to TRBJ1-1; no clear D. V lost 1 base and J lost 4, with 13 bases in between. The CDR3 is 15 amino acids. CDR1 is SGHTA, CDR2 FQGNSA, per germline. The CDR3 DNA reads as TGTGCCAGCAGCTTAGGTCAGGTCGCCGGCACTGAAGCTTTCTTT. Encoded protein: CASSLGQVAGTEAFF.

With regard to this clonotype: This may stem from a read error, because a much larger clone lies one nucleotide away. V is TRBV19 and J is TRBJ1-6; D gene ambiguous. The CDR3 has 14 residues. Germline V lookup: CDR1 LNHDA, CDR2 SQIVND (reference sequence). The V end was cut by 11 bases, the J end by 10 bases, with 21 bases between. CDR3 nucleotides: TGTGCCTCCTCCAGCGAGATCGGAGGATCACCCCTCCACTTT. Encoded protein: CASSSEIGGSPLHF. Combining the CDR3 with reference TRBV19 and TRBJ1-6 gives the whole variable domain DGGITQSPKYLFRKEGQNVTLSCEQNLNHDAMYWYRQDPGQGLRLIYYSQIVNDFQKGDIAEGYSVSREKKESFPLTVTSAQKNPTAFYLCASSSEIGGSPLHFGNGTRLTVT.

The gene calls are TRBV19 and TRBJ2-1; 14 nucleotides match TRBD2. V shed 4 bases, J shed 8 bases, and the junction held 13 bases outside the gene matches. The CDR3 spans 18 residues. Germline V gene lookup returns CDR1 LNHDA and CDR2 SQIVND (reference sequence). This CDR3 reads CASSNSGTSGRVSDEQFF. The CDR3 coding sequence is TGTGCCAGTAGTAATTCGGGGACTAGCGGGAGAGTGTCCGATGAGCAGTTCTTC. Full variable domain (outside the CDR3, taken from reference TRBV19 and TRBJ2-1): DGGITQSPKYLFRKEGQNVTLSCEQNLNHDAMYWYRQDPGQGLRLIYYSQIVNDFQKGDIAEGYSVSREKKESFPLTVTSAQKNPTAFYLCASSNSGTSGRVSDEQFFGPGTRLTVL.

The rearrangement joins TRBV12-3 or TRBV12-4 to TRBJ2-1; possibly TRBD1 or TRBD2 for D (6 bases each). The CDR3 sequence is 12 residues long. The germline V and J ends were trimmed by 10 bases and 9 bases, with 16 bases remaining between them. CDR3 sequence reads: CATNLGGREQFF. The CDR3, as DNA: TGTGCCACCAACCTAGGGGGGCGTGAGCAGTTCTTC.

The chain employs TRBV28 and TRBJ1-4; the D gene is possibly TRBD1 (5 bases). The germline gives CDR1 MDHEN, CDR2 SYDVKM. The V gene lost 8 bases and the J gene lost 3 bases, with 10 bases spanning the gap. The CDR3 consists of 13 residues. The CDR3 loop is CASAGDPNEKLFF. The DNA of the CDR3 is TGTGCCAGCGCCGGGGACCCTAATGAAAAACTGTTTTTT.